Following are 7 T cell receptor beta chains from one sample sequenced in a study of cytomegalovirus exposure and HLA in healthy donors. This PCR relied on a set of 60 Vbeta primers and 13 Jbeta primers. The method was immunoSEQ multiplex PCR; TCRdb's version includes in-frame clones alone and lacks a portion of them. The sample contains about 94,000 clones, about 80% of which appear only once. Source material: PBMCs. The source of these receptors is a human donor in good health.

This clone was found a few times. The chain uses TRBV7-2 and TRBJ2-3, with D tentatively TRBD2 (6 bases). The length of the CDR3 is 17 residues. From germline, CDR1 is SGHTA and CDR2 FQGNSA. Trimming removed 5 bases at V and 2 bases at J, with 20 bases between. CDR3 DNA: TGTGCCAGCAGCCTAGGGCCCGCGGGGCTATCCACAGATACGCAGTATTTT. It codes for CASSLGPAGLSTDTQYF. The full variable domain, its missing parts supplied by reference TRBV7-2 and TRBJ2-3, is GAGVSQSPSNKVTEKGKDVELRCDPISGHTALYWYRQSLGQGLEFLIYFQGNSAPDKSGLPSDRFSAERTGGSVSTLTIQRTQQEDSAVYLCASSLGPAGLSTDTQYFGPGTRLTVL.

This sequence joins TRBV5-8 and TRBJ1-3; D not resolved. V gave up 4 bases and J gave up 0 bases, with 8 bases separating them. This CDR3 is built from 14 residues. CDR1 SGHTS and CDR2 YDEGEE come from the germline V gene. The DNA for the CDR3 is TGTGCCAGCAGCCGGGTGGCCTCTGGAAACACCATATATTTT. The encoded protein is CASSRVASGNTIYF.

This chain links TRBV10-3 with TRBJ2-3, with a tentative D call TRBD2 (5 bases). The germline V gene has CDR1 ENHRY and CDR2 SYGVKD. The CDR3 consists of 13 residues. V shed 11 bases and J shed 3 bases, with 15 bases lying between them. Here the CDR3 DNA reads TGTGCCGCGAGAGGGTTGGAAACAGATACGCAGTATTTT. Translating it yields CAARGLETDTQYF.

V and J are TRBV5-6 and TRBJ2-7; possible D gene TRBD1, 6 bases. The CDR3 is 14 residues long. Germline lookup yields CDR1 SGHDT and CDR2 YYEEEE. Trimming took 5 bases from V and 9 from J, leaving 21 bases between them. This CDR3 reads CASRKFRGQAAQYF. The CDR3 nucleotides are TGTGCCAGCAGAAAATTCAGGGGCCAGGCGGCGCAGTACTTC.

This clone was detected a few times. The chain uses TRBV7-9 and TRBJ1-1; 7 bases map to TRBD1. Trimming took 1 base from V and 5 from J; bases not matched to a gene: 4. Germline V gives CDR1 SEHNR, CDR2 FQNEAQ (reference sequence). The CDR3 sequence is 14 residues long. The CDR3 sequence is CASSLEGRGTEAFF. The CDR3, as DNA: TGTGCCAGCAGCTTAGAGGGCAGGGGGACTGAAGCTTTCTTT.

The chain links TRBV19 to TRBJ2-6, with D possibly being TRBD2 (5 bases). The germline V and J ends were trimmed by 3 bases and 1 base, with 7 bases remaining between them. This CDR3 comprises 15 residues. The germline V gene has CDR1 LNHDA and CDR2 SQIVND (reference sequence). The CDR3 nucleotides read TGTGCCAGTAGTATCGGGGTTTCTGGGGCCAACGTCCTGACTTTC. The encoded protein is CASSIGVSGANVLTF.

Comment on this clone: In the same sample, other DNA sequences code for this CDR3. DNA for the CDR3: TGTGCCAGCAGTTTAGTTCGCTCTGGGGCCAACGTCCTGACTTTC. The encoded protein is CASSLVRSGANVLTF. The chain combines TRBV27 with TRBJ2-6; D gene uncertain. Germline CDR1 is MNHEY and CDR2 is SMNVEV (reference sequence). This CDR3 has 15 amino acids. V was trimmed by 2 bases and J by 0 bases, leaving 5 bases between them.